The rows below give T cell receptor beta chains drawn from one sample of a study of T cell responses to AZD1222 COVID-19 vaccine. The table came from immunoSEQ multiplex PCR; TCRdb's copy has only in-frame clones and leaves some out. The table includes about 110,000 clones, around nine tenths detected once. Sample: peripheral blood, taken on day 0 of AZD1222 vaccination. The receptors come from an adult in good health. Both conserved end residues are part of each CDR3. A D gene is named only where the DNA matches it firmly. Size tells how often a clone was seen (once, few, many) or the class of an expanded clone, and some rows leave it out.

TGTGCCAGCAGCTTAGAGACCCACGCAACTAATGAAAAACTGTTTTTT	CASSLETHATNEKLFF	-	TRBV7-6	TRBJ1-4	16	-
TGTGCCAGCAGCCCAAGAGGGGCCGCGAGCTCCTACAATGAGCAGTTCTTC	CASSPRGAASSYNEQFF	-	TRBV4-2	TRBJ2-1	17	-
TGTGCCAGCAGTTCGGGTAGCGGGAGTGATGAGCAGTTCTTC	CASSSGSGSDEQFF	-	TRBV27	TRBJ2-1	14	TRBD2
TGTGCCACCAGTGATACGACGGGACAGTTAGGGGATGGCTACACCTTC	CATSDTTGQLGDGYTF	few	TRBV24-1	TRBJ1-2	16	TRBD1
TGTGCCAGCAGCTTATCCCCAGGGAACTATGGCTACACCTTC	CASSLSPGNYGYTF	-	TRBV7-9	TRBJ1-2	14	-
TGTGCCACCAGTGATAAGATCGGGACAGACAGTAATGAGCAGTTCTTC	CATSDKIGTDSNEQFF	-	TRBV24-1	TRBJ2-1	16	TRBD1
TGCGCCAGCAGAAGGGAAATATATAATTCACCCCTCCACTTT	CASRREIYNSPLHF	few	TRBV5-1	TRBJ1-6	14	-
TGCGCCAGCAGCCACCGAGCCCCCCTCTCGGGTCGAAATGAGCAGTTCTTC	CASSHRAPLSGRNEQFF	once	TRBV4-1	TRBJ2-1	17	-
TGTGCCAGCAGCCAAGGTTGGGTAAGCGGGAGTGCAGATACGCAGTATTTT	CASSQGWVSGSADTQYF	-	TRBV4-2	TRBJ2-3	17	TRBD2
TGCGCCAGCAGCCAACCGGGACTAGCGGGTGAGCAGTACTTC	CASSQPGLAGEQYF	once	TRBV5-1	TRBJ2-7	14	TRBD2
TGTGCCAGCAGTTTTGACAGGGTTTCGAACACCGGGGAGCTGTTTTTT	CASSFDRVSNTGELFF	-	TRBV6-5	TRBJ2-2	16	TRBD1
TGTGCCAGCAGCTTAGGACAGGGGTACACCGGGGAGCTGTTTTTT	CASSLGQGYTGELFF	-	TRBV7-8	TRBJ2-2	15	TRBD1
TGTGCCACCAGTGATCCAGGGGTCGGCTACACCTTC	CATSDPGVGYTF	-	TRBV24-1	TRBJ1-2	12	-
TGCGCCAGCAGCTTGGGACAGAGAGTACAAGAGACCCAGTACTTC	CASSLGQRVQETQYF	-	TRBV5-1	TRBJ2-5	15	-
TGTGCCAGCAGCTGGAGACTAGCGGGGGGCCGGGATACGCAGTATTTT	CASSWRLAGGRDTQYF	-	TRBV7-9	TRBJ2-3	16	TRBD2
TGTGCCAGCAGCTTAGTTGTTCGTCTAGCGGGAGGGGTAGATACGCAGTATTTT	CASSLVVRLAGGVDTQYF	-	TRBV7-2	TRBJ2-3	18	TRBD2
TGTGCCAGCTCGACAACAGGGGCTGGGGCCAACGTCCTGACTTTC	CASSTTGAGANVLTF	-	TRBV18	TRBJ2-6	15	TRBD1
TGTGCCAGCGGAAATACGCAGTATTTT	CASGNTQYF	-	TRBV21-1	TRBJ2-3	9	-
TGTGCCAGCAGCCCCGGCGGGACTAGCGGGGGGGAGTTTACCGGGGAGCTGTTTTTT	CASSPGGTSGGEFTGELFF	-	TRBV5-4	TRBJ2-2	19	TRBD2
TGCGCCAGCAGCTTGGCCGGACGAGGGGGCGAGACCCAGTACTTC	CASSLAGRGGETQYF	-	TRBV5-1	TRBJ2-5	15	TRBD1
TGTGCCAGCAGTTACTCGGGACACCGCTCTGGAAACACCATATATTTT	CASSYSGHRSGNTIYF	-	TRBV6-5	TRBJ1-3	16	-
TGCAGCGTTGGGCAGGGTCGAAAGCAAGAGACCCAGTACTTC	CSVGQGRKQETQYF	-	TRBV29-1	TRBJ2-5	14	-
TGTGCCAGCAGCCTTTGGGGGACAGGGCTCACAGATACGCAGTATTTT	CASSLWGTGLTDTQYF	-	TRBV11-2	TRBJ2-3	16	TRBD1
TGCGCCAGCAGCTCCGGGACAGACAATGAGCAGTTCTTC	CASSSGTDNEQFF	-	TRBV5-1	TRBJ2-1	13	TRBD1
TGTGCCAGCAGCCACCCGGGGGGGTTGACTGAAGCTTTCTTT	CASSHPGGLTEAFF	-	TRBV4-2	TRBJ1-1	14	-
TGTGCCAGCAGCCAGGGGACATCTCGCTCCTACGAGCAGTACTTC	CASSQGTSRSYEQYF	-	TRBV3-1/TRBV3-2	TRBJ2-7	15	-
TGCGCCAGCAGCTTGGGGGACAAGGGTAGCTACGAGCAGTACTTC	CASSLGDKGSYEQYF	-	TRBV5-1	TRBJ2-7	15	-
TGTGCCAGCAGCTCATCCGGGACAGGAGGTTACAATGAGCAGTTCTTC	CASSSSGTGGYNEQFF	-	TRBV5-4	TRBJ2-1	16	TRBD1
TGTGCCAGCAGCGCCTGGACTAGCGGGACGGCCCGGGGCACAGATACGCAGTATTTT	CASSAWTSGTARGTDTQYF	-	TRBV11-3	TRBJ2-3	19	TRBD2
TGTGCCACCGGGACAGGAACTAATGAAAAACTGTTTTTT	CATGTGTNEKLFF	-	TRBV10-3	TRBJ1-4	13	TRBD1
TGTGCCAGCAGCTTAGTAGGCAGCAATCAGCCCCAGCATTTT	CASSLVGSNQPQHF	-	TRBV7-2	TRBJ1-5	14	-
TGTGCCAGCAGCGTAGCTTCAGAGGCGGCGCACGAGCAGTACTTC	CASSVASEAAHEQYF	-	TRBV9	TRBJ2-7	15	-
TGTGCCAGCAGCTTGGTGGGAAGATCTGGAAACACCATATATTTT	CASSLVGRSGNTIYF	-	TRBV5-8	TRBJ1-3	15	-
TGCGCCAGCAGCTTGGAGGTGGTCGGGGGCTACAATGAGCAGTTCTTC	CASSLEVVGGYNEQFF	-	TRBV5-1	TRBJ2-1	16	-
TGTGCCATCAGTGACGTTGGAGGACTAGCGGGAGCCCTCGGCTACAATGAGCAGTTCTTC	CAISDVGGLAGALGYNEQFF	-	TRBV10-3	TRBJ2-1	20	TRBD2
TGTGCCAGCAGCTTGGCAGGACAGGGTGGCCATGAGCAGTTCTTC	CASSLAGQGGHEQFF	-	TRBV5-4	TRBJ2-1	15	TRBD1
TGTGCCTGGAGCCCAGACAGGGCGGGGTCACCCCTCCACTTT	CAWSPDRAGSPLHF	-	TRBV30	TRBJ1-6	14	TRBD1